The clone carrying this T cell receptor (beta chain) was counted between two and nine times. This entry belongs to a study of blood T cell repertoires in COVID-19. This CDR3 contains 17 residues. V was pared by 2 bases and J by 5 bases, with 12 bases of the junction left unmatched. Germline V gives CDR1 SGHDT, CDR2 YYEEEE. Participants were placed into cohorts based on the clinical history they reported. In Cohort 3, a recovered donor had either two negative PCRs, clearance, or symptom resolution. Assay used: immunoSEQ multiplex PCR; TCRdb lists only in-frame clones, some missing. This table holds 40,000 to 50,000 clones, 86% found once.

The sequence came from a woman aged 45-60 years who had recovered from COVID-19. Sequencing was carried out using PBMCs or T cells enriched from blood (not recorded which). The chain recombines TRBV5-6 with TRBJ2-2; 7 bases match TRBD1. As DNA, the CDR3 is TGTGCCAGCAGCTTCCTAAGGACAGGCCCGCGGACCGGGGAGCTGTTTTTT. This sequence encodes CASSFLRTGPRTGELFF.